In its sample, the clone carrying this T cell receptor beta chain was seen a few times. The sample originates from a study of blood T cell repertoires in COVID-19. Overall study: Specimens from acute and convalescent COVID-19 originated in the United States, Italy and Spain. In each case, the material was cDNA or gDNA derived from T cells, B-cell-depleted T cells, or PBMCs.

The V and J ends lost 0 bases and 8 bases respectively, with 10 bases between them. The CDR3 sequence is 13 residues long. Per the germline V gene, CDR1 is SEHNR and CDR2 is FQNEAQ (reference sequence). TCRdb keeps only in-frame clones here, not all; method: immunoSEQ multiplex PCR. The sample records some 340,000 clones, 85% being singletons. This clonotype was sampled from a woman aged 18-29 years with acute or convalescent COVID-19. The specimen was peripheral blood. V and J are TRBV7-9 and TRBJ1-2; D unclear. The CDR3 sequence: CASSLARDAGYTF. The CDR3 coding sequence is TGTGCCAGCAGCTTAGCGCGGGATGCCGGCTACACCTTC. Full variable domain (remainder filled in from reference TRBV7-9 and TRBJ1-2): DTGVSQNPRHKITKRGQNVTFRCDPISEHNRLYWYRQTLGQGPEFLTYFQNEAQLEKSRLLSDRFSAERPKGSFSTLEIQRTEQGDSAMYLCASSLARDAGYTFGSGTRLTVV.